This T cell receptor (beta chain) derives from a study of shared clonotypes between healthy human individuals (TCRdb year 2020). Study-wide context: A few men and a couple of women, aged 18 to 49 years, made up the cohort. To estimate repertoire size and how much clonotypes are shared between individuals, the study performed deep sequencing of blood TCR repertoires from a handful of healthy adults. Between about 0.94 and 8.9 billion PBMCs per donor were obtained by leukapheresis. To increase sequencing depth and limit assay-specific biases, different laboratories used diverse techniques to prepare libraries and sequence TCR repertoires. Per donor, three plates each were used for CD4 naive and CD4 memory, two for CD8 naive, and one for CD8 memory.

Results the study describes overall, beyond this receptor: Clonotypes shared by all four sorted-subset donors showed higher generation probabilities than non-shared clonotypes. When a handful of donors were compared, the shared fraction of clonotypes was roughly 4.8% for naive CD4, about 4% for naive CD8, 2.3% for memory CD4, and less than 0.5% for memory CD8. Sampling was limited to blood, and TCR repertoires in tissue likely differ from TCR repertoires in blood. Pairwise subsampling indicated that sequencing depth was expected to affect the degree of clonotype sharing among donors. Larger estimated clonotype richness was generally found for naive subsets than for memory subsets. The genetic and exposure-history diversity represented was limited by the small number of donors. Rarefaction of sorted-subset datasets indicated incomplete sequencing despite the large sequencing depth.

From its cysteine to its phenylalanine, the CDR3 spans 17 amino acids. Only CDR3 DNA is held: 51 bases, read in frame from base 1. CDR1 and CDR2 were assigned from the germline V gene as MGHDK and SYGVNS. In regard to this clone: Its antigen is currently not known. At one end the junction does not follow the germline gene, possibly because of a read error.

The donors were healthy, HIV-negative adults with no recently reported acute infections or vaccinations. Every donor was a Caucasian adult living in Nashville, Tennessee, USA. Magnetic negative selection was used to enrich CD4+ T cells, after which naive cells were positively selected on CD45RA and the negative fraction became the memory subset. After blood collection by leukapheresis, PBMCs were isolated using Ficoll-Histopaque density gradient centrifugation and then cryopreserved in the vapor phase of liquid nitrogen. Analytical flow cytometry was used to check the purity and quantity of each magnetically sorted T cell population. Genomic DNA was isolated from every sorted fraction and measured by UV absorbance on a Nanodrop 2000c. TCR CDR3 regions were amplified from genomic DNA by multiplex PCR using the deep immunoSEQ assay. For each cell subset, the extracted genomic DNA was distributed evenly across all wells of several immunoSEQ 96-well plates, and each plate served as one replicate. For sorted subsets, roughly 200 ng of genomic DNA, equivalent to 25,000 to 35,000 T cell genomes, went into each replicate PCR. The purified libraries were quantified using a Qubit 3.0 fluorometer, sized with a Bioanalyzer 2100, and then quantified again using the KAPA Library Quantification kit. A separate single-read 150-cycle Illumina NextSeq 550 flow cell was used to sequence each immunoSEQ 96-well plate. For the original study's pipeline: Because the immunoSEQ output held only junctional sequences and lacked quality scores, the filtering could not match the filtering applied to full-length reads. Sequences were annotated with PyIR, a Python wrapper for IgBLAST v1.9, using IMGT germline references to assign V/J genes and CDR3. Reads were filtered out if the reads had weak V/J assignments (E-value above 1e-6), no CDR3, stop codons, out-of-frame junctions, or ambiguous translated residues. V3J clonotypes were defined as sequences sharing the same inferred V gene, J gene, and CDR3 amino acid sequence. Percentage overlap between repertoires was computed as shared unique clonotypes divided by the size of the smaller repertoire. Repertoire richness was assessed with RTK rarefaction, the Chao1 estimator, and Recon v2.1 estimates of unobserved clonotypes. OLGA was used to compute generation probabilities for all TCRbeta clonotypes that the gDNA method yielded from a handful of donors. Imported from immuneACCESS, the table was reduced by TCRdb to in-frame sequences with V and J called. These copies leave out some clones; in studies compared against another copy, an unresolved V gene accounts for under half, and the cause of the remainder is not known. V, J and clone size derive from that table, while D and trimming were established from the DNA sequence. In this sample the table shows about a million clones, around three quarters of which occur a single time. Around 1.4% of the sample goes to the ten largest clones.

Sequences were obtained from memory CD4+ T cells sorted from blood. Taken with the paper, the label for cell subset or site translates to: CD45RA-negative fraction. This receptor chain uses TRBV25-1 and TRBJ2-1, and TRBD2 aligns with 13 junction nucleotides. The TCR was taken from a young man in good health. The bases read TGTGCCGGCAGTGACTCGGGACTAGCGGGATCGTACAATGAGCAGTTCTTC. Translated, this gives CAGSDSGLAGSYNEQFF.